This note documents a single TCR beta chain sequence. Germline V lookup: CDR1 SGHAT, CDR2 FQNNGV. CDR3 length equals 19 residues. J was trimmed by 0 bases and V by 3 bases; bases with no gene match: 7. This sample was included in a study of cytomegalovirus exposure and HLA in healthy donors. This PCR relied on a set of 60 Vbeta primers and 13 Jbeta primers. Generated by immunoSEQ multiplex PCR, the TCRdb table keeps only in-frame clones and is missing some. The sample table includes under 200,000 clones. The TCR comes from a man aged 25 to 45 in good health and CMV-seronegative. Sample: PBMCs. J is TRBJ2-1 and V is TRBV11-2; 14 bases line up with TRBD2. CDR3 in amino acids: CASSFPTSGGAGSYNEQFF. For the CDR3, the DNA is TGTGCCAGCAGCTTCCCGACTAGCGGGGGGGCCGGCTCCTACAATGAGCAGTTCTTC. Full variable domain (rest looked up from reference TRBV11-2 and TRBJ2-1): EAGVAQSPRYKIIEKRQSVAFWCNPISGHATLYWYQQILGQGPKLLIQFQNNGVVDDSQLPKDRFSAERLKGVDSTLKIQPAKLEDSAVYLCASSFPTSGGAGSYNEQFFGPGTRLTVL.